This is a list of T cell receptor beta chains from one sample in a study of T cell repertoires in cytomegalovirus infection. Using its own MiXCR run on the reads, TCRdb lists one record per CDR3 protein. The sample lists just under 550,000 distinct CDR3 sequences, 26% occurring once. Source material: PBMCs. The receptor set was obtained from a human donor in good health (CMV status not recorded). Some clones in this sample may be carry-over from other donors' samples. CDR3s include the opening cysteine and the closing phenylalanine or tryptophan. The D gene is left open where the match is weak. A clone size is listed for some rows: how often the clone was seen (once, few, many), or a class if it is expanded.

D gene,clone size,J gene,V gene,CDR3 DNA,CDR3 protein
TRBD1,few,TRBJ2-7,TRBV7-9,TGTGCCAGCAGCTTACCCCGGGACAGAGTAAACGAGCAGTACTTC,CASSLPRDRVNEQYF
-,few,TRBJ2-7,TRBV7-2,TGTGCCAGCAGCTTAGGGCAGCAACTCTACGAGCAGTACTTC,CASSLGQQLYEQYF
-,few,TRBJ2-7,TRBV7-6,TGTGCCAGCAGCAAAGGGCGGGGGCGGCACGAGCAGTACTTC,CASSKGRGRHEQYF
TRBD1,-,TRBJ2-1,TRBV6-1,TGTGCCAGCAGTGGGGGTAGGGACAGGGGCCGTAATGAGCAGTTCTTC,CASSGGRDRGRNEQFF
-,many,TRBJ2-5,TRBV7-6,TGTGCCAGCAGCTTAGGGGGACTGCATCAAGAGACCCAGTACTTC,CASSLGGLHQETQYF
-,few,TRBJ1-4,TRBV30,TGTGCCTGGAGTGGCGAAGAAAAACTGTTTTTT,CAWSGEEKLFF
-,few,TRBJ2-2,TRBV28,TGTGCCAGCAGTTTTCAGGGTCGTGGGGAGCTGTTTTTT,CASSFQGRGELFF
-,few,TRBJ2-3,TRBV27,TGTGCCAGCAGTTACAGAGGGGCAAATTCCCCCATAACGCAGTATTTT,CASSYRGANSPITQYF
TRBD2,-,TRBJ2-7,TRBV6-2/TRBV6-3,TGTGCCAGCAGCAAAAGTATGACTAGCGGGAGGGCCTACGAGCAGTACTTC,CASSKSMTSGRAYEQYF
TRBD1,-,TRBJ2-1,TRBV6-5,TGTGCCAGCAGACAGCTCCGGGACAGGGGGAATGAGCAGTTCTTC,CASRQLRDRGNEQFF
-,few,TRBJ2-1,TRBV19,TGTGCCTGCGGCGGGGGCTGGAATGAGCAGTTCTTC,CACGGGWNEQFF
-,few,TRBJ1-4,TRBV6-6,TGTGCCAGCAGTCTAGACAGCTCTAATGAAAAACTGTTTTTT,CASSLDSSNEKLFF
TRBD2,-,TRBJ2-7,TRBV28,TGTGCCAGCAGCAGACTAGCGGCTACCTACGAGCAGTACTTC,CASSRLAATYEQYF
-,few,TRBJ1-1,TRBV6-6,TGTGCCAGCAGCTACCCCCAAGCTTTCTTT,CASSYPQAFF
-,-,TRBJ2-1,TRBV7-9,TGTGCCAGCAGCTCGTTCCCAGGGGGGTACTACAATGAGCAGTTCTTC,CASSSFPGGYYNEQFF
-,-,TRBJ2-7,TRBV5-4,TGTGCCAGCAGCTTTGGCGGGGAGAGCTCCTACGAGCAGTACTTC,CASSFGGESSYEQYF
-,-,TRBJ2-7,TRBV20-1,TGCAGTGCTAATAGTCTGGGGAAGGCCTACGAGCAGTACTTC,CSANSLGKAYEQYF
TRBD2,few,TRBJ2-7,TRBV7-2,TGTGCCAGCAGCTTAGAACTAGCGGTGGCCCACGAGCAGTACTTC,CASSLELAVAHEQYF
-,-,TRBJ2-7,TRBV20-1,TGCAGTGCTAGAGAGTTTACCTCCTACGAGCAGTACTTC,CSAREFTSYEQYF
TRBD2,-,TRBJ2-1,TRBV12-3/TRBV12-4,TGTGCCAGCCATGGACTAGCGGTAAATGAGCAGTTCTTC,CASHGLAVNEQFF
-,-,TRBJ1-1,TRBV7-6,TGTGCCAGCAGCTTCTCGGCGGACACTGAAGCTTTCTTT,CASSFSADTEAFF
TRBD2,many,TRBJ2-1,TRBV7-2,TGTGCCAGCAGGGGACTAGCGGGAGTGGGTGAGCAGTTCTTC,CASRGLAGVGEQFF
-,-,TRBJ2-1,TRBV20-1,TGCAGTGCTAGACCCGGGACGGTATACAATGAGCAGTTCTTC,CSARPGTVYNEQFF
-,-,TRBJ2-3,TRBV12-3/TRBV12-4,TGTGCCAGCACCCTAGTCACAGATACGCAGTATTTT,CASTLVTDTQYF
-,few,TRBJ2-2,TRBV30,TGTGCCTGGAGATCTCAGGCCGGGGAGCTGTTTTTT,CAWRSQAGELFF
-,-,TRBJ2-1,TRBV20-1,TGCAGTGCCACAGGAGGGGGGGATTGGGATGAGCAGTTCTTC,CSATGGGDWDEQFF
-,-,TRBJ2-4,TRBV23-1,TGCGCCAGCAGCCCGGGAGATCTAGCCAAAAACATTCAGTACTTC,CASSPGDLAKNIQYF
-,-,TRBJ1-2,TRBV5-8,TGTGCCAGCAGCTTGCCAGGGAAAAACTATGGCTACACCTTC,CASSLPGKNYGYTF
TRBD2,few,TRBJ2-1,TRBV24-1,TGTGCCACCAGTGATAAGAAGGGGGGACTAGCTACCAATGAGCAGTTCTTC,CATSDKKGGLATNEQFF
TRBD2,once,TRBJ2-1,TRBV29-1,TGCAGCGTTGAAGAGGGAGCGGGAGAGTTAGAGCAGTTCTTC,CSVEEGAGELEQFF
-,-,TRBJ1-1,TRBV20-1,TGCAGTGCTGAGGGGCAGGGAGAAACTGAAGCTTTCTTT,CSAEGQGETEAFF
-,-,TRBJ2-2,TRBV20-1,TGCAGTGCTAGGAGACCGGGGGTTACCGGGGAGCTGTTTTTT,CSARRPGVTGELFF